This T cell receptor (beta chain) comes out of a study of shared clonotypes between healthy human individuals. The wider study: The donor group consisted of a couple of women and a few men, aged 18 to 49. For every donor, three CD4 naive, three CD4 memory, two CD8 naive and one CD8 memory plates were used.

About this clone itself: Its antigen is still unknown.

Naive CD8 cells lacked CD45RO and underwent positive selection for CCR7, leaving out terminally differentiated effector memory CD45RA+ cells. Points from the study as a whole: What rarefaction showed was incomplete sorted-subset sequencing despite large depth.

Study processing details: Filtering differed for immunoSEQ, which gave only junction sequences without quality scores. Here immunoSEQ multiplex PCR was the method, and the copy in TCRdb shows in-frame clones only, minus some. That table furnishes V, J and clone size, whereas the DNA furnished D and trimming. The sample lists about 2 million clones; over 85% were seen once. This CDR3 spans 13 amino acids. Germline values: CDR1 MNHEY, CDR2 SMNVEV (reference sequence). V lost 0 bases and J lost 6, with 7 bases in between. The genes are TRBV27 and TRBJ2-3; D remains ambiguous. Sequenced: naive CD8+ T cells sorted from blood. This clonotype was sampled from a man in his late teens or twenties in good health. This CDR3 reads CASSLSPMDTQYF. The CDR3 region has the DNA TGTGCCAGCAGTTTATCCCCAATGGATACGCAGTATTTT.